Described below is a single T cell receptor beta chain sequence and its context. As yet, its antigen is unknown. The entirety of the isolated RNA underwent reverse transcription, so expressed TCRB transcripts were sequenced. Method: immunoSEQ multiplex PCR; TCRdb's copy keeps in-frame clones and lacks some. The sample lists around 97,000 clones, around 30% seen once, with less than 0.65% in the top ten. This specimen belongs to a study of beta chain features in type 1 diabetes. Across the whole study: When patients were set against healthy donors, age, gender and cell yields were similar. Study outcomes and limitations: Among all four CD4+ subsets, Type 1 diabetes patients had TCRB CDR3s that were moderately but significantly shorter. For type 1 diabetes patients, VDJ junctions showed fewer insertions and more deletions. A greater similarity of naive, central memory and Treg TCRB repertoires was seen among patients than among healthy donors.

J was trimmed by 7 bases and V by 3 bases; bases with no gene match: 5. CDR1 is MGHDK and CDR2 is SYGVNS in the germline V gene. The CDR3 extends over 15 amino acids. This chain joins TRBV25-1 and TRBJ2-1, with 11 bases matching TRBD2. This sequence originates from a woman younger than 30 with type 1 diabetes. The sample was central memory CD4+ T cells from blood. CDR3 nucleotides: TGTGCCAGCAGTGAGGACTTAGCGGGAGGGAATGAGCAGTTCTTC. It encodes CASSEDLAGGNEQFF.